Presented here are 5 T cell receptor beta chains from one specimen sequenced in a study of blood T cells in healthy people across ages. A J-beta primer mix and a sample-barcoded 5' primer were used in a second PCR of roughly 6 to 11 cycles. TCRdb reprocessed the 5' RACE reads via MiXCR and lists one record per CDR3 protein. The sample consists of hundreds of thousands of distinct CDR3 sequences, 58% of them appearing once. Sequenced input: blood. The receptors were sampled from a young man in good health.

This clonotype has just a few counts. The rearrangement uses TRBV28 and TRBJ2-5, with a possible D match to TRBD2 (6 bases). This CDR3 region has 14 residues. From germline, CDR1 is MDHEN and CDR2 SYDVKM. With 5 bases removed from V and 4 bases from J, the gap between germline ends came to 14 bases. CDR3 residues: CASSPQGLAETQYF. CDR3 nucleotides: TGTGCCAGCAGTCCCCAGGGACTCGCAGAGACCCAGTACTTC. The whole variable domain, filled in from reference TRBV28 and TRBJ2-5, reads DVKVTQSSRYLVKRTGEKVFLECVQDMDHENMFWYRQDPGLGLRLIYFSYDVKMKEKGDIPEGYSVSREKKERFSLILESASTNQTSMYLCASSPQGLAETQYFGPGTRLLVL.

The sample holds a few counts of this clonotype. The CDR3: CASSSVLSSYNEQFF. Written as DNA, the CDR3 is TGTGCCAGCAGTTCAGTCCTGAGCTCCTACAATGAGCAGTTCTTC. The chain carries TRBV7-9 and TRBJ2-1; D not resolved. Germline V gene lookup returns CDR1 SEHNR and CDR2 FQNEAQ (reference sequence). The CDR3 contains 15 residues. The V end was cut by 6 bases, the J end by 0 bases, with 12 bases between. The complete variable domain, with remaining parts taken from reference TRBV7-9 and TRBJ2-1, reads DTGVSQNPRHKITKRGQNVTFRCDPISEHNRLYWYRQTLGQGPEFLTYFQNEAQLEKSRLLSDRFSAERPKGSFSTLEIQRTEQGDSAMYLCASSSVLSSYNEQFFGPGTRLTVL.

This rearrangement joins TRBV29-1 to TRBJ2-3; D is ambiguous. This CDR3 has 12 amino acids. The V gene lost 6 bases and the J gene lost 4 bases, with 11 bases spanning the gap. Germline values: CDR1 SQVTM, CDR2 ANQGSEA. The DNA of the CDR3 is TGCAGCGTCCGATTATGGGCAGATACGCAGTATTTT. This translates into CSVRLWADTQYF.

This clonotype was detected only a few times. CDR3 sequence reads: CASSSGPGGYGYTF. The CDR3 DNA is TGTGCCAGCAGTTCGGGACCAGGGGGTTATGGCTACACCTTC. The rearrangement uses TRBV6-2 or TRBV6-3 and TRBJ1-2; 7 nucleotides line up with TRBD1. The length of the CDR3 is 14 residues. From germline, CDR1 is MNHEY and CDR2 SVGEGT. V trimming: 4 bases; J trimming: 5 bases; junction bases outside the gene matches: 7.

This chain joins TRBV11-2 and TRBJ2-3, with D perhaps matching TRBD2 (6 bases). V gave up 1 base and J gave up 7 bases, with 15 bases separating them. This CDR3 is 15 amino acids long. Germline CDR1 and CDR2: SGHAT and FQNNGV. The CDR3 DNA follows: TGTGCCAGCAGCTTAGGCGCGGGGTATGTGTATACGCAGTATTTT. Translation: CASSLGAGYVYTQYF.